Given below is one T cell receptor beta chain in context. It lacks a known antigen. Base qualities are not provided; no much larger clone lies one nucleotide away. The data derive from a study of CD8 T cells in ankylosing spondylitis (TCRdb year 2017). As for the study more broadly: The study profiled T cell receptor beta repertoires in healthy donors and ankylosing spondylitis patients to find disease-linked TCR variants. Peripheral blood was sampled, and synovial fluid was also collected from ankylosing spondylitis patients. In total, the full study cohort was made up of roughly 110 healthy donors and more than 20 ankylosing spondylitis patients.

Reads for this sample came from an Illumina HiSeq 2500. Quantitative 5'-RACE with molecular barcodes was the method used to prepare the TCR beta libraries. The authors processed their data as follows. Disease-linked TCR variants were identified with a new computational method built on a probabilistic model of VDJ rearrangement. TCRdb trimmed the raw reads at Q25, called clones with MiXCR and kept productive beta chains. Duplicate CDR3 protein sequences are folded into a single record with the most common DNA and genes. The V and J calls shown here were made by TCRdb, not taken from the authors' results. This sample is represented by around 160,000 distinct CDR3 sequences; around 10% of them were singletons. About 27% of the sample belongs to the ten largest clones. Via the germline V gene, CDR1 is LGHNA and CDR2 YSLEER. From the cysteine up to the phenylalanine, the CDR3 has a length of 15 residues. Only CDR3 DNA remains: 45 bases, in frame from the first base. V is clipped by 0 bases and J by 8 bases, and the sequence between their germline boundaries is 16 bases long.

The investigation overall reported the following: Some motif variants had previously been reported in the synovial fluid and blood of reactive arthritis patients, which suggests shared mechanisms of disease initiation. Blood from ankylosing spondylitis patients appeared to be characterized by a TCR beta motif made up of about 8 highly homologous amino acid variants. The disease-linked clones showed a CD8+ phenotype and occurred at relatively low frequencies in peripheral blood. The disease-linked clones were reported as significantly enriched in matched synovial fluid samples from ankylosing spondylitis patients.

The chain employs TRBV4-3 and TRBJ2-5, and possibly TRBD2, on 6 matching bases. The sample was blood, either unsorted or a sorted T cell fraction (not recorded which). This TCR was sampled from a male donor with ankylosing spondylitis or in good health (not recorded which). The nucleotides read TGCGCCAGCAGCCAAGACCACAGCGGGCTTTCAACCCAGTACTTC. The translation is CASSQDHSGLSTQYF.